The following is a T cell receptor (beta chain) sequence with its context. Per the study methods: Nucleated cell number was recorded as an estimate derived from reference gene primer amplification. Sequencing used immunoSEQ multiplex PCR; TCRdb keeps in-frame clones, though not all of them. That table furnishes V, J and clone size, whereas the DNA furnished D and trimming. The sample includes 300,000 to 400,000 clones, around 90% of them seen just once. These data originate in a study of blood T cell repertoires in COVID-19. At the level of the study: From the United States, Italy and Spain came samples of acute and convalescent COVID-19. PBMCs, B-cell-depleted T cells, or T cells provided the cDNA or gDNA that made up the material.

Germline CDR1 is MNHNS and CDR2 is SASEGT. The CDR3 is made up of 16 amino acids. The trim removed 2 bases at V and 3 bases at J, leaving 6 bases unmatched. This chain joins TRBV6-1 and TRBJ1-5; TRBD1 aligns across 8 bases. The source is a man between 45 and 60 years old with active or convalescent COVID-19. What was sequenced was peripheral blood. The CDR3 bases are TGTGCCAGCAGTGAAATGGGACAGGCGAACAATCAGCCCCAGCATTTT. Its translation: CASSEMGQANNQPQHF.